This T cell receptor beta chain stems from a study of regulatory T cells in long-lasting Graves disease. The study's findings and limits: Exclusively peripheral blood, rather than thyroid tissue, was studied. Persistent cases of Graves' showed reduced TCR diversity relative to newly diagnosed patients. TRBV28, TRBJ1-2 and TRBJ2-5 were favored in persistent disease. The study found persistent patients shared more public clonotypes (2,741) than new patients (about 990).

To note about this clonotype: No antigen is known for it.

As to time point: persistent/refractory GD, antithyroid drugs over 5 years with positive TRAb. PBMC-derived RNA was used for the TCR library. CDR3 regions were amplified by Arm-PCR using iRepertoire HTBI primers to build TCR beta libraries. TCRdb re-called the multiplex PCR reads through MiXCR, storing one row per CDR3 protein. Of some 330,000 distinct CDR3 sequences in the sample, roughly 25% were seen once. Germline assignment: CDR1 SGHRS and CDR2 YFSETQ. The length of the CDR3 is 14 residues. Between the trimmed V and J ends, which lost 0 bases and 8 bases, there was a span of 12 bases. The clonotype was recovered from a middle-aged woman with Graves disease. The sample in question was peripheral blood mononuclear cells (PBMCs), obtained when the disease was refractory, from a patient treated with antithyroid drugs. The chain has TRBV5-1 and TRBJ2-4; no firm D call. The CDR3 DNA reads as TGCGCCAGCAGCTTGGCCGGAATCACGGACATTCAGTACTTC. Amino acids: CASSLAGITDIQYF.